Shown below are 18 T cell receptor beta chains from a single sample sequenced in a study of CD8 T cells in ankylosing spondylitis. Each CDR3 protein gets one entry after TCRdb re-called the 5' RACE reads with MiXCR. The profile shows almost 250,000 distinct CDR3 sequences, more than 25% of them singletons. Input material: blood, either unsorted or a sorted T cell fraction (not recorded which). These receptor sequences come from a male donor with ankylosing spondylitis or in good health (not recorded which).

The chain couples TRBV12-3 or TRBV12-4 to TRBJ1-4, with 8 bases identical to TRBD1. Trimming at V came to 6 bases and at J to 8 bases, leaving 8 bases not matched to a gene. This CDR3 has 14 amino acids. CDR3 nucleotides: TGTGCCAGCAGAACCGGGACAGGTGGCGAAAAACTGTTTTTT. It specifies CASRTGTGGEKLFF.

This clonotype was counted between two and nine times. The V call is TRBV12-3 or TRBV12-4, the J call TRBJ1-2; D is undetermined. The CDR3 length is 12 residues. V was clipped by 3 bases and J by 2 bases, with 4 bases between them. The CDR3 reads CASSLANYGYTF. The DNA of the CDR3 is TGTGCCAGCAGTTTGGCAAACTATGGCTACACCTTC.

The rearrangement joins TRBV3-1 to TRBJ2-7, with D tentatively TRBD2 (5 bases). V lost 5 bases and J 4 bases, leaving 15 bases between the germline ends. The CDR3 has 14 amino acids. Germline V gene lookup returns CDR1 LGHDT and CDR2 YNNKEL (reference sequence). CDR3 DNA sequence: TGTGCCAGCAGCTACCGGAGCGGATTGTACGAGCAGTACTTC. Amino acid sequence: CASSYRSGLYEQYF.

With respect to this clonotype: At one end, the junction sequence differs from germline, possibly due to a read error. J is TRBJ2-7 and V is TRBV28, with unresolved D. Germline V gene data show CDR1 as MDHEN and CDR2 as SYDVKM. There are 12 residues in the CDR3. CDR3 region: CASSLGQREHYF. The CDR3 DNA is TGTGCCAGCAGTTTAGGGCAGAGAGAGCATTACTTC.

This clonotype was found a few times. The J gene is TRBJ2-5, the V gene TRBV29-1; the D gene is possibly TRBD1 (6 bases). CDR3 size: 13 residues. Looked up from germline, CDR1 is SQVTM and CDR2 is ANQGSEA. V shed 6 bases and J shed 4 bases, with 15 bases lying between them. CDR3 loop: CSVDRTRGETQYF. The CDR3, as DNA: TGCAGCGTGGACAGAACTAGGGGAGAGACCCAGTACTTC.

The chain has TRBV20-1 and TRBJ1-5, with a possible D match to TRBD1 (5 bases). The CDR3 is 14 amino acids. Germline V gene sequence: CDR1 DFQATT, CDR2 SNEGSKA (reference sequence). Trimming took off 0 bases at V and 2 bases at J, with 8 bases between the two ends. The CDR3 nucleotides read TGCAGTGCTAGAGATGAACAGGGCAATCAGCCCCAGCATTTT. This encodes CSARDEQGNQPQHF.

This clonotype was detected only a few times. The rearrangement links TRBV3-1 to TRBJ2-3; D perhaps matches TRBD1 (6 bases). Per germline, CDR1 LGHDT and CDR2 YNNKEL (reference sequence). Trimming removed 1 base from V and 6 bases from J, with 14 bases in between. This CDR3 is 15 amino acids long. The CDR3 region has the DNA TGTGCCAGCAGCCAAGCGAGCAGGGGCCTTGATACGCAGTATTTT. It encodes CASSQASRGLDTQYF.

This clonotype came up many times. The J gene is TRBJ2-7, the V gene TRBV29-1, with D perhaps TRBD2 (6 bases). The V end was cut by 6 bases, the J end by 0 bases, with 12 bases between. The germline CDR1 and CDR2 sequences are SQVTM and ANQGSEA. CDR3 length: 13 residues. The CDR3 spells CSVAGKSSYEQYF. DNA of the CDR3: TGCAGCGTGGCGGGGAAGAGCTCCTACGAGCAGTACTTC.

This chain links TRBV5-4 with TRBJ2-7, with TRBD1 matching over 12 bases. This CDR3 has 16 amino acids. V trimming: 4 bases; J trimming: 4 bases; junction bases outside the gene matches: 9. Germline lookup yields CDR1 SGHNT and CDR2 YYREEE (reference sequence). The CDR3 here is CASSRGGGQGAYEQYF. DNA for the CDR3: TGTGCCAGCAGCCGGGGAGGGGGACAGGGGGCTTACGAGCAGTACTTC.

This clonotype was observed a few times. The chain is built from TRBV5-6 and TRBJ2-5; possible D gene TRBD1, 6 bases. CDR1 and CDR2 from the germline V gene are SGHDT and YYEEEE. The germline V and J ends were trimmed by 0 bases and 5 bases, with 17 bases remaining between them. This CDR3 comprises 16 residues. CDR3 sequence reads: CASSLVRSRGDETQYF. In nucleotides, the CDR3 is TGTGCCAGCAGCTTGGTTCGGAGCAGGGGCGATGAGACCCAGTACTTC.

This clonotype was counted only a few times. The rearrangement uses TRBV29-1 and TRBJ2-7; D might be TRBD1 or TRBD2, each matching 5 bases. The CDR3 is made up of 12 amino acids. V lost 6 bases and J lost 9, with 18 bases in between. The germline CDR1 and CDR2 sequences are SQVTM and ANQGSEA. For the CDR3, the DNA is TGCAGCGTAGTTGGGACGGGGCCTGGGCAGTACTTC. Translated: CSVVGTGPGQYF.

V usage is TRBV10-3 and J usage is TRBJ2-7; 10 nucleotides agree with TRBD1. The CDR3 totals 16 residues. The junction had 4 bases not matched to a gene; V was cut back by 0 bases and J by 2 bases. Germline CDR1 ENHRY, CDR2 SYGVKD. The DNA for the CDR3 is TGTGCCATCAGTGAGTCGACTGGGACAGGGGCCTACGAGCAGTACTTC. Protein: CAISESTGTGAYEQYF.

The sample holds a few counts of this clonotype. The chain employs TRBV15 and TRBJ2-3; the D gene is possibly TRBD2 (6 bases). Germline V gives CDR1 LNHNV, CDR2 YYDKDF (reference sequence). This CDR3 region has 13 residues. V was clipped by 3 bases and J by 5 bases, with 9 bases between them. CDR3: CATSRGGEDTQYF. CDR3 bases: TGTGCCACCAGCAGGGGCGGGGAAGATACGCAGTATTTT.

This clonotype was detected only a few times. The J gene is TRBJ1-1, the V gene TRBV20-1; the D is unclear. CDR1 and CDR2 (germline): DFQATT, SNEGSKA (reference sequence). Trimming cost V 6 bases and J 7 bases, with 15 bases left between them. The length of the CDR3 is 12 residues. CDR3 in DNA: TGCAGTGCCAAACAAGACCGCGGTGAAGCTTTCTTT. Translating it yields CSAKQDRGEAFF.

The CDR3 loop reads CAWSVPGTSLEQYF. The CDR3 DNA follows: TGTGCCTGGAGTGTACCAGGGACTAGTTTAGAGCAGTACTTC. The chain carries TRBV30 and TRBJ2-7; 8 bases are a match to TRBD2. With 0 bases clipped from V and 7 bases from J, the junction kept 8 bases outside the gene matches. Germline CDR1 and CDR2: GTSNPN and SVGIG (reference sequence). The CDR3 is made up of 14 amino acids.

This clonotype was recorded a few times. The chain carries TRBV6-1 and TRBJ2-7; D is unclear. The germline CDR1 and CDR2 sequences are MNHNS and SASEGT. V gave up 9 bases and J gave up 2 bases, with 14 bases separating them. CDR3 length: 13 amino acids. The CDR3 DNA is TGTGCCAGTGGCTCACTATTAACCTACGAGCAGTACTTC. Protein product: CASGSLLTYEQYF.

This clonotype occurred a few times. V usage is TRBV6-1 and J usage is TRBJ2-7, with D possibly called TRBD1 or TRBD2 (5 bases each). This CDR3 has 13 residues. Trimming removed 6 bases from V and 9 bases from J, with 18 bases in between. Per germline, CDR1 MNHNS and CDR2 SASEGT. DNA of the CDR3: TGTGCCAGCAGAAGGGACGGACTCCGGGGGCAGTACTTC. It yields the protein CASRRDGLRGQYF.

This clonotype was recorded only once. The J gene is TRBJ2-3, the V gene TRBV25-1, with a possible D match to TRBD1 (7 bases). CDR1 is MGHDK and CDR2 is SYGVNS in the germline V gene. V was trimmed by 6 bases and J by 6 bases, leaving 16 bases between them. This CDR3 has 14 residues. In DNA, the CDR3 is TGTGCCAGCAGGCTCGGAGGGGGCGACGATACGCAGTATTTT. As protein: CASRLGGGDDTQYF.